The sequence of this T cell receptor (beta chain) was determined in a study of blood T cell repertoires in COVID-19. Overall study context: Samples came from the United States, Italy and Spain, spanning acute and convalescent COVID-19. Sources were T cells, B-cell-depleted T cells, or PBMCs; the material itself was cDNA or gDNA.

Assay: immunoSEQ multiplex PCR; the TCRdb copy retains only in-frame clones and omits some. The table records approximately 100,000 clones, over 80% of them present only once. The CDR3 runs 15 residues. The V gene's germline CDR1 is MDHEN and CDR2 SYDVKM. The V segment lost 5 bases and the J segment 8 bases; nucleotides outside the gene matches: 7. The chain is built from TRBV28 and TRBJ2-1; 12 bases map to TRBD2. Sequencing was done on a sample of peripheral blood. The sequence was obtained from a man aged 50-60 years with active COVID-19. The CDR3 sequence: CASSQTSGSVYEQFF. The CDR3, as DNA: TGTGCCAGCAGTCAGACTAGCGGGAGTGTCTATGAGCAGTTCTTC.